This T cell receptor (beta chain) emerged from a study of CD8 T cells in ankylosing spondylitis. The ends lost 11 bases at V and 6 bases at J; junction bases unmatched: 10. This CDR3 comprises 13 residues. The germline V gene has CDR1 ENHRY and CDR2 SYGVKD. TCRdb re-called the 5' RACE reads with MiXCR, one entry per CDR3 protein. Among about 180,000 distinct CDR3 sequences, around 8.9% were seen once, and the ten largest hold about 15%. This clonotype was detected many times. The sequence derives from a female donor with ankylosing spondylitis or in good health (not recorded which). Material: blood, either unsorted or a sorted T cell fraction (not recorded which). The rearrangement uses TRBV10-3 and TRBJ2-1; 7 bases map to TRBD1. The CDR3 bases are TGTGCCGACGACAGGGTAGCCCGCAATGAGCAGTTCTTC. Translation: CADDRVARNEQFF.